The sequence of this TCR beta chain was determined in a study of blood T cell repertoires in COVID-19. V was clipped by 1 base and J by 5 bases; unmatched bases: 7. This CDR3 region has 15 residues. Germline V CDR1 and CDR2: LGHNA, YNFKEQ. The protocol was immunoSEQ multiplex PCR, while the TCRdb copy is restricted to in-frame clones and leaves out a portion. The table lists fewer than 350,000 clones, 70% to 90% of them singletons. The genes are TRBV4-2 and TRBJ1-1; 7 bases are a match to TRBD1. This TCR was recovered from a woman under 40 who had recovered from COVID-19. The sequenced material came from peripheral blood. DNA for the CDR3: TGTGCCAGCAGCCAAGTTGGGACAGTAGTGACTGAAGCTTTCTTT. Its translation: CASSQVGTVVTEAFF.